These 8 T cell receptor beta chains were sequenced from one sample in a study of long-term antiretroviral therapy in people with HIV. Survey-level immunoSEQ v3.0 assays were run. Generated by immunoSEQ multiplex PCR, the TCRdb table keeps only in-frame clones and is missing some. The sample shows approximately 20,000 clones, around nine tenths of them seen only once. Material: unsorted PBMCs, obtained 0.6 years after starting antiretroviral therapy. These receptors were obtained from a man between 60 and 70 years old with HIV.

This clone turned up a few times. CDR3 sequence (DNA): TGTGCCAGCAGCCTAGAGGGGCGGCCCCAGCATTTT. Protein: CASSLEGRPQHF. The chain combines TRBV4-2 with TRBJ1-5; a possible D gene is TRBD1 (5 bases). V was shortened by 4 bases and J by 9 bases, with 10 bases between the two germline ends. This CDR3 has 12 residues. The germline CDR1 and CDR2 sequences are LGHNA and YNFKEQ.

V gene TRBV5-8 combines with J gene TRBJ2-3; D possibly corresponds to TRBD2 (6 bases). The V end lost 7 bases, the J end lost 1 base, and 16 bases lay between the germline ends. The CDR3 is 15 residues long. CDR1 and CDR2 (germline): SGHTS, YDEGEE. CDR3 nucleotide sequence: TGTGCCAGCGGACTATGGGCTAGCGGCACAGATACGCAGTATTTT. This encodes CASGLWASGTDTQYF.

The chain joins TRBV7-3 to TRBJ2-1, with a possible D match to TRBD2 (6 bases). There are 17 residues in the CDR3. Trimming shortened V by 5 bases and J by 0 bases, and 17 bases separated the two germline ends. Germline CDR1 reads SGHTA; CDR2 reads FQGTGA. CDR3 sequence (DNA): TGTGCCAGCAGCCCGGCGGGGCTTAGTTCCTCCTACAATGAGCAGTTCTTC. Its translation is CASSPAGLSSSYNEQFF.

The J gene is TRBJ2-5, the V gene TRBV2; TRBD2 might be the D (5 bases). CDR1 SNHLY and CDR2 FYNNEI come from the germline V gene. V shed 3 bases and J shed 4 bases, with 12 bases lying between them. The CDR3 has 14 residues. CDR3 in amino acids: CASSDPEARETQYF. The CDR3 DNA is TGTGCCAGCAGTGATCCGGAGGCCCGAGAGACCCAGTACTTC.

V is TRBV19 and J is TRBJ1-3; no firm D call. V was shortened by 4 bases and J by 4 bases, with 5 bases between the two germline ends. CDR3 length: 12 amino acids. Germline V gene lookup returns CDR1 LNHDA and CDR2 SQIVND (reference sequence). CDR3 nucleotide sequence: TGTGCCAGTAGTACCAAGGGAAACACCATATATTTT. This sequence encodes CASSTKGNTIYF. The full variable domain, rest sourced from reference TRBV19 and TRBJ1-3, is DGGITQSPKYLFRKEGQNVTLSCEQNLNHDAMYWYRQDPGQGLRLIYYSQIVNDFQKGDIAEGYSVSREKKESFPLTVTSAQKNPTAFYLCASSTKGNTIYFGEGSWLTVV.

The J gene is TRBJ2-7, the V gene TRBV6-5; no definite D call. Deletions cut 2 bases from V and 1 base from J, with 6 bases between. CDR1 is MNHEY, CDR2 SVGAGI, per germline. The CDR3 length is 13 residues. CDR3 nucleotide sequence: TGTGCCAGCAGTTACCCCGGTTCCTACGAGCAGTACTTC. Amino acids: CASSYPGSYEQYF.

The chain couples TRBV19 to TRBJ1-5, with D unclear. The length of the CDR3 is 16 residues. Between the trimmed V and J ends, which lost 4 bases and 4 bases, there was a span of 17 bases. Per the germline V gene, CDR1 is LNHDA and CDR2 is SQIVND (reference sequence). The CDR3 here is CASSNEGYYTNQPQHF. The DNA of the CDR3 is TGTGCCAGTAGTAATGAGGGTTATTATACAAATCAGCCCCAGCATTTT.

This clone is a singleton in its sample. J is TRBJ1-1 and V is TRBV19; 7 bases are shared with TRBD1. The CDR3 contains 14 residues. V was clipped by 1 base and J by 7 bases; unmatched bases: 6. Germline CDR1 reads LNHDA; CDR2 reads SQIVND (reference sequence). The CDR3 here is CASSIGARGREAFF. CDR3 coding DNA: TGTGCCAGTAGTATAGGGGCAAGGGGGCGTGAAGCTTTCTTT.